This T cell receptor beta chain was identified during a study of cytomegalovirus exposure and HLA in healthy donors (dated by TCRdb to 2015 to 2018). Study-wide context: An earlier analysis of under 600 of the donors reported approximately 290 Gb of sequence data and 120 million or so unique TCR beta sequences from about 200 million T cells. Rather than drawing on any new phenotypic data, the later analysis identified candidate immune exposures from TCR beta sequences and the way those sequences occurred across donors. Along with the roughly 610-subject first cohort, a separate validation cohort of around 110 different subjects was used. Using immunosequencing, the study profiled T cell repertoires from about 650 subjects and related those repertoires to cytomegalovirus serostatus. Both class I and class II loci were covered by HLA typing, at four-digit resolution. To study patterns of TCR occurrence, a later analysis re-analyzed previously published TCR beta repertoires from 650 to 750 donors and added high-resolution HLA genotyping. A handful of DR-DQ haplotypes were handled as single units for association and clustering because linkage in the cohort was strong. An earlier analysis of 587 of the donors used high-throughput TCR beta sequencing to judge whether each TCR beta V gene segment behaved as functional or pseudogenic. Among the roughly 370 genotyped donors, roughly 80% belonged to the genetic ancestry cluster associated with self-reported Caucasian donors. Every discovery cohort repertoire had been produced on one sequencing platform. On average, around 200,000 unique TCR beta nucleotide sequences were sequenced per donor among several hundred genotyped donors of the cohort, with roughly 20% of those sequences being non-productive. A later genetic analysis took genome-wide SNP genotypes for about 65% of the 666 donors and used that subset as a discovery cohort. Alongside the repertoire data, information on donor age, sex, ethnicity and CMV serostatus was compiled. To predict cytomegalovirus infection status, the study combined high-throughput TCR immunosequencing, statistical association of individual TCRs with disease status, and machine learning. The study was designed to test whether signatures of past pathogen exposure could be identified by cataloging public T cell receptors. Approximately 300 gigabases of sequencing data and 80 million or so unique TCR sequences were included in an early release covering under 650 HLA-typed donors. The number of donors typed differed by locus, with about 629-630 for A, B, C, DRB1 and DQB1, roughly 550 for DQA1, 606 for DPA1, and around 450 for DPB1. General study outcomes and caveats: Linkage disequilibrium might explain the correlated functional status among segregating V segments, but an unknown experimental factor could not be ruled out. A group of highly shared sequence variants was considered likely to be a technical artifact of the sequencing pipeline. When HLA alleles, especially DR and DQ, strongly co-occurred, TCR associations were difficult to assign to individual alleles. In a later analysis, several top co-occurrence clusters were reported to appear linked to parvovirus B19, influenza, CMV and Epstein-Barr virus. A later analysis associated 15,000 to 20,000 TCR beta sequences with specific HLA alleles at a false discovery rate of 0.05. Three of the identified cytomegalovirus-associated TCR beta chains were confirmed in vitro to be specific for cytomegalovirus antigens. Only TCR beta chains were sequenced in this cohort, and the absence of alpha or paired-chain data limited detectable features. Because counts were too low, seventeen rarely observed V segments, including chromosome 9 orphons, were left out of the earlier analysis of a few hundred of the donors. The authors suggested that the approach could potentially be extended to other disease states and immunological phenotypes. In both the original and validation cohorts, the classifier was reported to diagnose cytomegalovirus status with high specificity and sensitivity. In an earlier analysis of 450 to 750 of the donors, most TCR beta V segments appeared in productive rearrangements about 87% or about 30% of the time, broadly matching IMGT annotations. Because HLA typing was unavailable for some donors at each locus, only the typed subset was used in association tests. In a later analysis, most CMV-associated TCR beta chains were found to appear HLA-restricted, with HLA associations seemingly driven largely by CMV exposure. A later analysis found that HLA-associated TCR beta chains were more clonally expanded and had lower generation probabilities than equally common non-associated chains. CMV serostatus was the only immune exposure information available for the cohort. Roughly uniform sequencing depth across donors was assumed in presence/absence analyses, although this assumption may not hold. The 87-base-pair reads could not distinguish some IMGT-functional V segments, including TRBV6-2 and TRBV6-3, so those segments were excluded. A further reported finding was that TCR beta sequences accurately predicted the HLA-A and HLA-B alleles for most subjects in the first cohort. While some public TCRs were present in many individuals, most TCR sequences turned up only very rarely across donors. In a later analysis, the rate of TCR association differed among HLA loci, with DRB1 alleles having the most associated TCRs and HLA-C alleles having the fewest. In the study, 150 to 200 TCR beta chains were listed as associated with cytomegalovirus. A later genetic analysis reported fewer N-insertions in productive TCRs among donors in an Asian-associated ancestry cluster than the roughly 720-donor mean. V-gene and J-gene trimming of TCR beta chains was associated with a missense DCLRE1C variant in a later genetic analysis, and the association was replicated in an independent cohort.

The CDR3 runs 16 residues from the cysteine to the phenylalanine. The DNA shown is the 48-base CDR3, in frame from base 1. The trim is 3 bases for V and 0 bases for J, with a gap of 12 bases between the germline ends. CDR1 and CDR2, looked up from the germline V gene (reference sequence), are LNHDA and SQIVND. The cohort comprised several hundred healthy bone marrow donors. All cohort members were sampled while nominally healthy, although unrecorded immune exposures were likely present. The donor was CMV seropositive and belonged to the group of 250 to 300 seropositive cohort members. A peripheral blood sample was collected from each donor, and TCR beta sequencing was performed on peripheral blood mononuclear cells. The Qiagen DNeasy Blood Extraction Kit was used to extract genomic DNA from the blood cell samples. As for this clone: Which antigen it targets is not known.

The library was made by the immunoSEQ multiplex PCR assay. For the multiplex PCR, a mixture combining 60 forward primers for TCR Vbeta segments and 13 reverse primers for TCR Jbeta segments was used. A multiplex PCR assay on genomic DNA amplified the CDR3 region of rearranged TCR beta genes. On the Illumina HiSeq System, the amplified TCR beta libraries were sequenced as 87-base-pair reads. Turning to the authors' computational methods: In a later analysis, some 80 million unique TCR beta chains were counted across the 650 to 700 repertoires, and around 11 million of these chains were shared by at least two donors. Raw reads were error-corrected and collapsed into unique sequences by a nearest-neighbor algorithm in which closely related sequences were merged to remove PCR and sequencing errors. V, D and J gene segments were assigned by aligning CDR3 sequences to IMGT reference sequences. For a sequence to be retained, a match of at least six nucleotides was required to both a V gene segment and a J gene segment. Rearrangements were called productive when the CDR3 lacked stop codons and stayed in frame with V and J; all others were non-productive. Following IMGT convention, CDR3 was defined as the stretch from the second conserved V-encoded cysteine up to the conserved J-encoded phenylalanine. The earlier analysis of about 590 of the donors excluded sequences that lacked an unambiguous match to a single V gene segment. An earlier analysis of a few hundred of the donors called V segments functional above 56.7% productive rearrangements and segregating when the between-donor standard deviation exceeded 5%. To diagnose cytomegalovirus status from the catalog of TCR beta chain sequences, a statistical classification framework was built. In a later analysis, TCR nucleotide sequences were compared against IMGT/GENE-DB human TR gene sequences so that V and J genes could be assigned. Using the TCRdist pipeline, a later analysis assigned CDR3 sequences along with most-parsimonious VDJ recombination scenarios. In a later analysis, every TCR beta chain was defined by the combination of its CDR3 amino acid sequence and its V-gene family, and reads without a unique V-gene family were dropped. In a later analysis, 450 to 600 highly shared, low-generation-probability nucleotide sequences were removed to address suspected cross-contamination and a sequencing artifact. For each public chain, a later analysis derived a clonal expansion index from normalized ranks of inferred template counts within each repertoire. In a later analysis, generation probabilities were computed with a VDJ recombination model fitted to out-of-frame rearrangements, and the resulting probabilities were checked against IGoR. Hypergeometric tests were used in a later analysis to score TCR-TCR, TCR-HLA and TCR-CMV co-occurrence, with a repertoire-size bias correction applied to the TCR pairs. False discovery rates were estimated in a later analysis by permuting HLA or CMV assignments 20 times. A later analysis grouped co-occurring TCRs with DBSCAN, adding TCRdist sequence similarity when clustering within HLA-allele-positive subsets. Repertoires with fewer than 30,000 or more than 120,000 public chains were left out of co-occurrence clustering, as were about five repertoires with anomalous nucleotide sharing. TCRdb holds this immuneACCESS table with in-frame rearrangements only. Some clones are missing; in checked studies, unresolved V genes explain under half, and the rest has no known cause. V, J and clone size are those of that table, while D and trimming were read from the DNA. The sample table gives 200,000 or so clones. The top ten constitute over 0.95% of the sample.

The source material was PBMCs. This chain is built from TRBV19 and TRBJ1-5; TRBD1 is perhaps the D gene, given 6 matching bases. This TCR came from a girl aged 2 to 10 in good health and CMV-seropositive. The CDR3 protein is CASSITRQASNQPQHF. The nucleotides are TGTGCCAGTAGTATCACAAGACAGGCTAGCAATCAGCCCCAGCATTTT. Full variable domain (CDR3 extended with the reference TRBV19 and TRBJ1-5 proteins): DGGITQSPKYLFRKEGQNVTLSCEQNLNHDAMYWYRQDPGQGLRLIYYSQIVNDFQKGDIAEGYSVSREKKESFPLTVTSAQKNPTAFYLCASSITRQASNQPQHFGDGTRLSIL.